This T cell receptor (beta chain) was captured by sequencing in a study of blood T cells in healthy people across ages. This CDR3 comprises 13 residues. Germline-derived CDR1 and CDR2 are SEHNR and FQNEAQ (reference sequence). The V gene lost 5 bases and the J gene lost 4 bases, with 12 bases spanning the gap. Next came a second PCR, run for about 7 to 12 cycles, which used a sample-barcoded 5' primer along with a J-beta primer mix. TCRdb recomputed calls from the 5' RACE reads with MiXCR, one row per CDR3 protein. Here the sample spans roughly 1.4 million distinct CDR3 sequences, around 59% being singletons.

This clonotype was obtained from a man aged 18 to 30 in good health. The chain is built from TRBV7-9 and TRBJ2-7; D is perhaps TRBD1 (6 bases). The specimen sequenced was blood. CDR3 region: CASSAPDRYEQYF. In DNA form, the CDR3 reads TGTGCCAGCAGCGCGCCTGACAGGTACGAGCAGTACTTC.